Listed below are T cell receptor beta chains from one sample, sequenced in a study of PD-L1 blockade in urothelial cancer. Sequencing used immunoSEQ multiplex PCR; TCRdb keeps in-frame clones, though not all of them. The sample contains 80,000 to 130,000 clones, approximately 91% of which appear only once. The input for sequencing was PBMCs, taken around atezolizumab (anti-PD-L1) treatment. These receptors came from a woman older than 75 with urothelial cancer. The CDR3 runs from the conserved cysteine through the conserved F or W. The order of the fields is D gene, clone size, V gene, J gene, CDR3 protein, CDR3 DNA. D genes are given only for firm matches. A row's size may be missing; if present it is once, few, many or a size class.

D: .
size: .
V: TRBV19
J: TRBJ2-2
CDR3: CASSPIGRPNTGELFF
DNA: TGTGCCAGTAGTCCCATCGGGAGACCGAACACCGGGGAGCTGTTTTTT

D: TRBD2
size: .
V: TRBV7-2
J: TRBJ2-3
CDR3: CASSSTSGSMSDTQYF
DNA: TGTGCCAGCAGCTCCACTAGCGGGAGTATGTCAGATACGCAGTATTTT

D: TRBD2
size: .
V: TRBV5-1
J: TRBJ2-1
CDR3: CASSLTSGSYNEQFF
DNA: TGCGCCAGCAGCTTGACTAGCGGATCATACAATGAGCAGTTCTTC

D: .
size: few
V: TRBV30
J: TRBJ1-2
CDR3: CAWEMGGYGYTF
DNA: TGTGCCTGGGAAATGGGGGGATATGGCTACACCTTC

D: .
size: .
V: TRBV28
J: TRBJ2-7
CDR3: CASNLNRAAEQYF
DNA: TGTGCCAGCAATCTAAACAGGGCAGCCGAGCAGTACTTC

D: TRBD1
size: .
V: TRBV27
J: TRBJ2-5
CDR3: CASSLSGTGKRETQYF
DNA: TGTGCCAGCAGTTTAAGTGGGACAGGGAAGAGGGAGACCCAGTACTTC

D: .
size: .
V: TRBV27
J: TRBJ2-5
CDR3: CASSFIGEETQYF
DNA: TGTGCCAGCAGTTTTATAGGGGAAGAGACCCAGTACTTC

D: TRBD2
size: once
V: TRBV30
J: TRBJ2-7
CDR3: CAWSGEAGRVEGEQYF
DNA: TGTGCCTGGAGTGGGGAAGCGGGGAGGGTAGAGGGGGAGCAGTACTTC

D: TRBD2
size: .
V: TRBV19
J: TRBJ2-1
CDR3: CASSPLAAATYNEQFF
DNA: TGTGCCAGTAGTCCACTAGCGGCAGCGACTTACAATGAGCAGTTCTTC

D: TRBD1
size: .
V: TRBV2
J: TRBJ1-1
CDR3: CASSRVGQGANEAFF
DNA: TGTGCCAGCAGTCGCGTCGGACAGGGGGCGAATGAAGCTTTCTTT

D: .
size: .
V: TRBV18
J: TRBJ2-7
CDR3: CASGAGVYEQYF
DNA: TGTGCCAGCGGAGCCGGTGTCTACGAGCAGTACTTC

D: .
size: few
V: TRBV23-1
J: TRBJ1-1
CDR3: CASSQPYGVRVGAFF
DNA: TGCGCCAGCAGTCAACCCTACGGCGTACGGGTGGGAGCTTTCTTT

D: TRBD1
size: .
V: TRBV28
J: TRBJ1-5
CDR3: CASKGTGGTRDQPQHF
DNA: TGTGCCAGCAAAGGGACAGGGGGCACTCGGGATCAGCCCCAGCATTTT

D: .
size: .
V: TRBV29-1
J: TRBJ2-1
CDR3: CSVEGGIGYNEQFF
DNA: TGCAGCGTTGAGGGGGGAATAGGCTACAATGAGCAGTTCTTC

D: .
size: .
V: TRBV10-1
J: TRBJ1-2
CDR3: CASPVQTPTYGYTF
DNA: TGCGCCAGTCCTGTACAGACCCCTACCTATGGCTACACCTTC

D: .
size: .
V: TRBV6-1
J: TRBJ2-1
CDR3: CASSESRFTVF
DNA: TGTGCCAGCAGTGAGAGTCGGTTCACGGTCTTC

D: .
size: .
V: TRBV6-1
J: TRBJ2-7
CDR3: CASSEIIGATSYEQYF
DNA: TGTGCCAGCAGTGAAATTATAGGGGCTACCTCCTACGAGCAGTACTTC

D: TRBD2
size: .
V: TRBV28
J: TRBJ2-1
CDR3: CASSGSGLADSFREQFF
DNA: TGTGCCAGCAGTGGGTCGGGACTAGCGGACTCCTTTCGGGAGCAGTTCTTC

D: TRBD1
size: .
V: TRBV7-3
J: TRBJ1-1
CDR3: CASSSGTGNTEAFF
DNA: TGTGCCAGCAGCTCAGGGACAGGAAACACTGAAGCTTTCTTT

D: TRBD1
size: .
V: TRBV19
J: TRBJ1-5
CDR3: CASSMSGGGNQPQHF
DNA: TGTGCCAGTAGTATGTCAGGGGGAGGAAATCAGCCCCAGCATTTT

D: TRBD2
size: few
V: TRBV7-2
J: TRBJ2-1
CDR3: CASSSTSGSSREQFF
DNA: TGTGCCAGCAGCTCGACTAGCGGGAGTTCTCGGGAGCAGTTCTTC

D: TRBD2
size: .
V: TRBV9
J: TRBJ2-7
CDR3: CASSVTGTSGYEQYF
DNA: TGTGCCAGCAGCGTCACCGGGACTAGCGGATACGAGCAGTACTTC

D: .
size: .
V: TRBV5-1
J: TRBJ1-2
CDR3: CASSLGGGRVYGYTF
DNA: TGCGCCAGCAGCTTGGGGGGCGGCAGGGTCTATGGCTACACCTTC

D: .
size: .
V: TRBV6-1
J: TRBJ1-5
CDR3: CASSEAAGAQRHQPQHF
DNA: TGTGCCAGCAGTGAAGCGGCAGGGGCACAGAGGCACCAGCCCCAGCATTTT

D: .
size: .
V: TRBV4-2
J: TRBJ1-4
CDR3: CASSQDRGGGEKLFF
DNA: TGTGCCAGCAGCCAAGATCGGGGAGGGGGAGAAAAACTGTTTTTT

D: TRBD2
size: .
V: TRBV7-9
J: TRBJ2-5
CDR3: CASSLWTSGVETQYF
DNA: TGTGCCAGCAGTCTTTGGACTAGCGGGGTGGAGACCCAGTACTTC

D: .
size: .
V: TRBV7-2
J: TRBJ1-2
CDR3: CASSLAFGEVYGYTF
DNA: TGTGCCAGCAGCTTAGCGTTCGGGGAAGTGTATGGCTACACCTTC

D: .
size: once
V: TRBV15
J: TRBJ2-5
CDR3: CATSRDPRETQYF
DNA: TGTGCCACCAGCAGAGATCCTAGAGAGACCCAGTACTTC

D: TRBD2
size: .
V: TRBV27
J: TRBJ2-3
CDR3: CASSLSGRARVAQYF
DNA: TGTGCCAGCAGTTTATCGGGGAGGGCTAGAGTTGCGCAGTATTTT

D: TRBD2
size: .
V: TRBV25-1
J: TRBJ2-1
CDR3: CASRGGLAGNNEQFF
DNA: TGTGCCAGCAGGGGAGGACTAGCAGGGAACAATGAGCAGTTCTTC

D: .
size: once
V: TRBV6-1
J: TRBJ2-2
CDR3: CASSESGGPATGELFF
DNA: TGTGCCAGCAGTGAATCTGGAGGGCCAGCGACCGGGGAGCTGTTTTTT

D: TRBD1
size: .
V: TRBV6-5
J: TRBJ1-1
CDR3: CASSLAQGAAGFEAFF
DNA: TGTGCCAGCAGTTTAGCACAGGGGGCGGCAGGTTTCGAAGCTTTCTTT

D: .
size: once
V: TRBV30
J: TRBJ1-1
CDR3: CAWRNLQYTEAFF
DNA: TGTGCCTGGAGAAACCTTCAGTACACTGAAGCTTTCTTT

D: .
size: once
V: TRBV5-1
J: TRBJ1-2
CDR3: CASSLRQLHGYTF
DNA: TGCGCCAGCAGCTTGAGACAGCTCCATGGCTACACCTTC

D: TRBD2
size: once
V: TRBV7-3
J: TRBJ2-2
CDR3: CASSPIAGGNTGELFF
DNA: TGTGCCAGCAGCCCGATAGCGGGAGGGAACACCGGGGAGCTGTTTTTT

D: TRBD1
size: once
V: TRBV10-3
J: TRBJ2-4
CDR3: CAISESGTGANIQYF
DNA: TGTGCCATCAGTGAGTCAGGGACAGGGGCCAACATTCAGTACTTC

D: TRBD2
size: .
V: TRBV9
J: TRBJ2-5
CDR3: CASSGPTSAQETQYF
DNA: TGTGCCAGCAGCGGCCCAACTAGCGCCCAAGAGACCCAGTACTTC

D: TRBD2
size: .
V: TRBV2
J: TRBJ2-5
CDR3: CASSEKSGGRAETQYF
DNA: TGTGCCAGCAGTGAAAAGTCCGGCGGGAGGGCGGAGACCCAGTACTTC

D: .
size: .
V: TRBV5-1
J: TRBJ2-3
CDR3: CASSLELGGDTQYF
DNA: TGCGCCAGCAGCTTGGAGCTAGGGGGAGATACGCAGTATTTT

D: .
size: .
V: TRBV27
J: TRBJ2-2
CDR3: CASSLRRGAGELFF
DNA: TGTGCCAGCAGTTTACGCAGGGGGGCCGGGGAGCTGTTTTTT

D: TRBD2
size: .
V: TRBV9
J: TRBJ2-1
CDR3: CASSTTSGRAEENEQFF
DNA: TGTGCCAGCAGCACCACTAGCGGGAGGGCCGAGGAGAATGAGCAGTTCTTC

D: TRBD1
size: .
V: TRBV30
J: TRBJ1-5
CDR3: CAWSGKTGVSNQPQHF
DNA: TGTGCCTGGAGTGGGAAAACAGGGGTTAGCAATCAGCCCCAGCATTTT

D: TRBD1
size: few
V: TRBV19
J: TRBJ1-5
CDR3: CASLIRWTGGNQPQHF
DNA: TGTGCCAGCCTGATTAGGTGGACAGGGGGAAATCAGCCCCAGCATTTT

D: .
size: .
V: TRBV7-8
J: TRBJ1-2
CDR3: CASSLGRIYGYTF
DNA: TGTGCCAGCAGCTTGGGGAGGATCTATGGCTACACCTTC

D: .
size: .
V: TRBV27
J: TRBJ1-2
CDR3: CASSFGGNYGYTF
DNA: TGTGCCAGCAGTTTCGGGGGGAACTATGGCTACACCTTC

D: TRBD2
size: .
V: TRBV4-1
J: TRBJ2-1
CDR3: CASSPTSGRAAEQFF
DNA: TGCGCCAGCAGCCCTACTAGCGGGAGGGCAGCTGAGCAGTTCTTC

D: TRBD2
size: .
V: TRBV5-6
J: TRBJ2-1
CDR3: CASRLAGGVTEQFF
DNA: TGTGCCAGCCGACTAGCGGGAGGGGTAACTGAGCAGTTCTTC

D: .
size: few
V: TRBV5-5
J: TRBJ1-2
CDR3: CASSLTYLGGYGYTF
DNA: TGTGCCAGCAGCTTGACATACCTAGGGGGCTATGGCTACACCTTC

D: TRBD1
size: .
V: TRBV29-1
J: TRBJ2-1
CDR3: CSVDTGTGAYNEQFF
DNA: TGCAGCGTTGATACTGGGACAGGGGCTTACAATGAGCAGTTCTTC

D: TRBD2
size: few
V: TRBV6-4
J: TRBJ2-3
CDR3: CASSDGTSGSRVQYF
DNA: TGTGCCAGCAGTGACGGGACTAGCGGGAGTAGGGTGCAGTATTTT

D: TRBD1
size: .
V: TRBV19
J: TRBJ2-7
CDR3: CASSTGQGYSYEQYF
DNA: TGTGCCAGTAGTACGGGACAGGGTTACTCCTACGAGCAGTACTTC

D: .
size: .
V: TRBV5-4
J: TRBJ2-3
CDR3: CASSLVSGGTDTQYF
DNA: TGTGCCAGCAGCTTGGTTAGCGGCGGCACAGATACGCAGTATTTT

D: .
size: .
V: TRBV28
J: TRBJ2-1
CDR3: CASTFLPSLNEQFF
DNA: TGTGCCAGCACCTTCCTCCCGTCCCTCAATGAGCAGTTCTTC

D: .
size: .
V: TRBV6-6
J: TRBJ1-2
CDR3: CASTAGTWDYGYTF
DNA: TGTGCCAGCACCGCAGGAACCTGGGACTATGGCTACACCTTC

D: .
size: few
V: TRBV2
J: TRBJ1-2
CDR3: CASSEAGGGSYTF
DNA: TGTGCCAGCAGTGAAGCCGGGGGTGGGAGCTACACCTTC

D: TRBD1
size: .
V: TRBV19
J: TRBJ1-1
CDR3: CASSAWGTANTEAFF
DNA: TGTGCCAGTAGTGCCTGGGGGACAGCGAACACTGAAGCTTTCTTT

D: .
size: once
V: TRBV4-2
J: TRBJ1-3
CDR3: CASSYTAPGFPSGNTIYF
DNA: TGTGCCAGCAGCTATACCGCCCCCGGGTTCCCCTCTGGAAACACCATATATTTT